Reported below is one T cell receptor beta chain. This clone has at least ten counts. Its antigen has not been determined. Per-base quality was not reported, and no clone a single base away is much larger than it. The sample is drawn from a study of metastatic and nonmetastatic thyroid tumors (TCRdb year 2020). As for the study more broadly: Repertoires were compared across peripheral blood and tumor or nodule tissue samples from malignant and benign thyroid patients. On the study overall, not on this receptor specifically: In both blood and tumor samples, malignant tumors were reported to have significantly higher TCR beta diversity than benign nodules.

CDR1 LGHNA and CDR2 YSLEER are derived from the germline V gene. Counted from cysteine to phenylalanine, this CDR3 has 16 amino acids. The read is trimmed to its CDR3 DNA, 48 bases read in frame from base 1. V trim: 4 bases; J trim: 11 bases; unmatched bases: 18. Library method: PCR. TCRdb names Illumina HiSeq 4000 as the instrument used. The TCR beta-chain CDR3 region of each patient was profiled by high-throughput sequencing. The authors processed their data as follows. Drawing on CDR3 differences between clinicopathological groups, the researchers built a classifier meant to tell apart patients with distant-metastatic papillary thyroid cancer. To measure repertoire diversity the researchers used the Shannon index, while the Morisita-Horn index served to gauge how similar the tumor and blood repertoires were. TCRdb handled the public reads itself, with Q25 trimming in fastp and clone calling in MiXCR, and kept productive beta chains. TCRdb, not the authors, supplied the V and J calls. Here the sample has roughly 10,000 clones; roughly a fifth occur a single time. The ten largest clones capture about a sixth of the sample.

None of the patients had been given any treatment before thyroid surgery. Using T-cell receptor beta sequencing, the researchers looked back retrospectively at clinical samples from patients, gathered between the early 2010s and the late 2010s. Sequenced material: adjacent normal tissue. The TCR originated in a female donor with papillary thyroid cancer or a benign thyroid nodule (not recorded which). Some clones in this sample may be carry-over from other donors' samples. This receptor chain uses TRBV4-3 and TRBJ2-3; the central 7 bases match TRBD2. CDR3 protein: CASSLRQSSRPGGQYF. The DNA reads as follows: TGCGCCAGCAGCCTTAGACAGTCATCCCGTCCGGGGGGGCAGTATTTT.